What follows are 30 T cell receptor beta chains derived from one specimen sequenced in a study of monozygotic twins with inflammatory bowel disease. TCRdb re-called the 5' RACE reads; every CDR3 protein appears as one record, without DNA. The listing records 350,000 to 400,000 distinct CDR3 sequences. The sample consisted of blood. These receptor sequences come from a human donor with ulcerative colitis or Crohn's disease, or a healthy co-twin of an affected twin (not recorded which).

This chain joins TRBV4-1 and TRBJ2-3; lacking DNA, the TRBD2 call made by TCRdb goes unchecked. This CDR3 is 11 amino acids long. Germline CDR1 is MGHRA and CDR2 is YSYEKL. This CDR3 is CASSHGTAQYF.

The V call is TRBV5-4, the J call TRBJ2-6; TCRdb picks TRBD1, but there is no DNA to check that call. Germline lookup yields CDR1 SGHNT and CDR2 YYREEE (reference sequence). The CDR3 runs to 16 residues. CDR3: CASSPPTGHGANVLTF.

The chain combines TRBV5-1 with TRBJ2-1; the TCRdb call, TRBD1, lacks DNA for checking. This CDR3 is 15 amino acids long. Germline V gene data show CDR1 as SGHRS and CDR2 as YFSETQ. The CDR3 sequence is CASSYRDPSYNEQFF.

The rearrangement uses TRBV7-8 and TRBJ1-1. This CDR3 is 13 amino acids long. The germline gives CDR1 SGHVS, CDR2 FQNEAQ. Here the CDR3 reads CASSDHTDPEAFF. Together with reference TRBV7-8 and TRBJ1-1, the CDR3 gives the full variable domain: GAGVSQSPRYKVAKRGQDVALRCDPISGHVSLFWYQQALGQGPEFLTYFQNEAQLDKSGLPSDRFFAERPEGSVSTLKIQRTQQEDSAVYLCASSDHTDPEAFFGQGTRLTVV.

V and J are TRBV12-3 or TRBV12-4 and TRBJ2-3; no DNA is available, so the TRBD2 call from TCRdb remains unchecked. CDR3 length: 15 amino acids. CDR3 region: CASSLLAGITDTQYF.

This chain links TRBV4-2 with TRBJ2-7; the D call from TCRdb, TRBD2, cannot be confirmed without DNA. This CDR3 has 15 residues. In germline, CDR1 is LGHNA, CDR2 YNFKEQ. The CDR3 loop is CASSQGGSGKYEQYF.

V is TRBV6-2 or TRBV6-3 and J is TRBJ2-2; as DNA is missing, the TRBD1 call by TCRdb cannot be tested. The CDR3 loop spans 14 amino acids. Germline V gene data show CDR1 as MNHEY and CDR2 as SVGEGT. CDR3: CASRTGGLTGELFF.

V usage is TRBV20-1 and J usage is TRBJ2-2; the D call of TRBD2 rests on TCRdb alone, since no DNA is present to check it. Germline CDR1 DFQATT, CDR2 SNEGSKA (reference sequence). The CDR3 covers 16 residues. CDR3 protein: CSANDLAGAFSGELFF.

CDR3 region: CASSATSGGFNEQFF. The chain joins TRBV9 to TRBJ2-1; TCRdb indicates TRBD2, and absent DNA this call remains unverified. The CDR3 loop spans 15 amino acids. Germline V gives CDR1 SGDLS, CDR2 YYNGEE.

The CDR3 loop is CASSLVRGQGKDQETQYF. The J gene is TRBJ2-5, the V gene TRBV11-2; without DNA, the TCRdb call of TRBD1 cannot be checked. The length of the CDR3 is 18 residues. CDR1 is SGHAT and CDR2 is FQNNGV in the germline V gene.

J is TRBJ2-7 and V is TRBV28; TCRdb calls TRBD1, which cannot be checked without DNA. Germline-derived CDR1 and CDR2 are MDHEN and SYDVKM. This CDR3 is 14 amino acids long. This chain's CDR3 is CASSLPGQGYEQYF.

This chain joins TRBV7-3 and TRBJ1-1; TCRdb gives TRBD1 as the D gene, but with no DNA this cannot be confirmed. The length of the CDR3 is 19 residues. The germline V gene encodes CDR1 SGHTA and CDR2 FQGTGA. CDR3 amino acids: CASGNPWRGGPLGGTEAFF.

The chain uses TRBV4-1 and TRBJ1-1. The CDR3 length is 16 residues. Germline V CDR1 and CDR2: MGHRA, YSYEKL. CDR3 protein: CASSPVSGALDTEAFF.

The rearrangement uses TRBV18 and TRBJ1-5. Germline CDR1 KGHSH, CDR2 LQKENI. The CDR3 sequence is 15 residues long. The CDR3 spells CASSPTGGFNQPQHF.

The CDR3 is CSAPTGSDTGELFF. The V call is TRBV20-1, the J call TRBJ2-2; lacking DNA, the TRBD1 call made by TCRdb goes unchecked. Germline lookup yields CDR1 DFQATT and CDR2 SNEGSKA (reference sequence). The length of the CDR3 is 14 residues.

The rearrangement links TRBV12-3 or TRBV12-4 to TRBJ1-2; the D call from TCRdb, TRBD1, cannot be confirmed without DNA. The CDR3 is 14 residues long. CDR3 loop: CASSLRDRAGGYTF.

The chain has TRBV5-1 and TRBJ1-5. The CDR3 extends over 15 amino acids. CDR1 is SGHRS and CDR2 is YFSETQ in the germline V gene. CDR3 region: CASSPEGVGNQPQHF.

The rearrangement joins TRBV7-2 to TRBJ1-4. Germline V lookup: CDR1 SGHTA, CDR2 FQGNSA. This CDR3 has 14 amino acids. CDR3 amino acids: CASSSRGDNEKLFF. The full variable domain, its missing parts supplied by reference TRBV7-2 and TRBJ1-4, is GAGVSQSPSNKVTEKGKDVELRCDPISGHTALYWYRQSLGQGLEFLIYFQGNSAPDKSGLPSDRFSAERTGGSVSTLTIQRTQQEDSAVYLCASSSRGDNEKLFFGSGTQLSVL.

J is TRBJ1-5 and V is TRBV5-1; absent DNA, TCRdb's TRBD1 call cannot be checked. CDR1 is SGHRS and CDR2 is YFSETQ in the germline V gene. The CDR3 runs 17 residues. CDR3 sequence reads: CASSPGLGLYSNQPQHF.

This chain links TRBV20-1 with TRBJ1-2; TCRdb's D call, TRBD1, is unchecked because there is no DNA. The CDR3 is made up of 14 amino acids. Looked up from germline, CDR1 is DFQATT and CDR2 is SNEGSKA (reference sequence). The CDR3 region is CSARVTGPLYGYTF.

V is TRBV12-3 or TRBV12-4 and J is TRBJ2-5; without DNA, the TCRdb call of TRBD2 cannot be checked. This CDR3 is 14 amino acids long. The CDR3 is CASSTRDFQETQYF.

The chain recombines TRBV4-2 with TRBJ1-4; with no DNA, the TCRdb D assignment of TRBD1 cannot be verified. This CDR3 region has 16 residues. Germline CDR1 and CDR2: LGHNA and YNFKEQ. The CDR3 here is CASSQDLTGGSEKLFF.

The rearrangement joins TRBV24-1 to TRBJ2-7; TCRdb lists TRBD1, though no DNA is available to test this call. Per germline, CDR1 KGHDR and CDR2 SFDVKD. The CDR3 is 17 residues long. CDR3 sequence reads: CATSDGTGTRGWNEQYF.

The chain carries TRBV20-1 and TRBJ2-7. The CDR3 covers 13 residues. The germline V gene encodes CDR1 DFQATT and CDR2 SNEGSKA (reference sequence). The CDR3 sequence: CSADAQSSYEQYF.

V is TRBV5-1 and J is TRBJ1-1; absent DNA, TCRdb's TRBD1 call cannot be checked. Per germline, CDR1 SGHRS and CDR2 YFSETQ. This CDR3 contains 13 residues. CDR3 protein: CASSNAGVTEAFF.

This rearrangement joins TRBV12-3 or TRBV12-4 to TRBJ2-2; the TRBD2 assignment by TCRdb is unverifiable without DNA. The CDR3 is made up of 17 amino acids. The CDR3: CASSLLGGRGNTGELFF.

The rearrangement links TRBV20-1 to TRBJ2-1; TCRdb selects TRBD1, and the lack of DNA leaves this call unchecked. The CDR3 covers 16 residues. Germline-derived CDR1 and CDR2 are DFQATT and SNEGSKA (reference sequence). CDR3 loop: CSALKRGQGARNEQFF.

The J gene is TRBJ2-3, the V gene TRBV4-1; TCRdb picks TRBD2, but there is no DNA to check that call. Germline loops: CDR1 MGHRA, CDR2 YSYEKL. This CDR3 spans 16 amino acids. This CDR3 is CASSQDRAGDTDTQYF.

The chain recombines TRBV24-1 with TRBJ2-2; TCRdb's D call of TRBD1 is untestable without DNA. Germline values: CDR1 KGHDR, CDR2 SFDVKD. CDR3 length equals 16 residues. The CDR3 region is CATSDPVGGSAGKLFF.

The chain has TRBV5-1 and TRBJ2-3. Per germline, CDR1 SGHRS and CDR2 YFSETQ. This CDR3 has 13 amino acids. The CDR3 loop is CASSPGIPDTQYF.